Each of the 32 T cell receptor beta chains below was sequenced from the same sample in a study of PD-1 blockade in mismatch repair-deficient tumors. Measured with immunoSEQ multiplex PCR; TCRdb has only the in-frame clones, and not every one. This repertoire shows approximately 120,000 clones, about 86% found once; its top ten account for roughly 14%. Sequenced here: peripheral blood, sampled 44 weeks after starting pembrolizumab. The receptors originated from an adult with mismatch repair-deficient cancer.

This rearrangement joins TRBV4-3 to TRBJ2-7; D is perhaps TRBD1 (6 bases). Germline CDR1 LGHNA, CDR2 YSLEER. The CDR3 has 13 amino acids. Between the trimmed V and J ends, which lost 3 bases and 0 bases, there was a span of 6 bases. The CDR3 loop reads CASSQGASYEQYF. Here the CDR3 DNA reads TGCGCCAGCAGCCAGGGGGCCTCCTACGAGCAGTACTTC.

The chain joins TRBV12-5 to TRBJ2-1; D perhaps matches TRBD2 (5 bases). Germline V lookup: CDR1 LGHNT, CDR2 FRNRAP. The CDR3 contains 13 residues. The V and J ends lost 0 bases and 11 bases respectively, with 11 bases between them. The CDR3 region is CASGLVTASKQFF. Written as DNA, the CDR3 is TGTGCTAGTGGTTTGGTAACGGCTAGCAAGCAGTTCTTC.

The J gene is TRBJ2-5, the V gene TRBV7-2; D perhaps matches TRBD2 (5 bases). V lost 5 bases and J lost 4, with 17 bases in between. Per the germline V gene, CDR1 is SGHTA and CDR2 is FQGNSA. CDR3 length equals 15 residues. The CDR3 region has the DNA TGTGCCAGCAGCCCCTGGACCAGCCGGGGAGAGACCCAGTACTTC. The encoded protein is CASSPWTSRGETQYF.

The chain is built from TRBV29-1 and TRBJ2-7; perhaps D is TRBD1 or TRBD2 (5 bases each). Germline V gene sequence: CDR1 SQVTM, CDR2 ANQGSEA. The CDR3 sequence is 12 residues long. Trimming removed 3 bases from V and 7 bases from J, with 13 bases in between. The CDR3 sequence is CSVDRGEGEQYF. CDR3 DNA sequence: TGCAGCGTTGATAGGGGCGAGGGAGAGCAGTACTTC.

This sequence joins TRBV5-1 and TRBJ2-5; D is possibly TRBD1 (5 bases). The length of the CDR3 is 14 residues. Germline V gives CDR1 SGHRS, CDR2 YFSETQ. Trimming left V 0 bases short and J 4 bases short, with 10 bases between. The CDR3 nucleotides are TGCGCCAGCAGCTTGGAGGACATCGGAGAGACCCAGTACTTC. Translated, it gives CASSLEDIGETQYF. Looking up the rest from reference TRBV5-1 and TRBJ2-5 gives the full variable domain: KAGVTQTPRYLIKTRGQQVTLSCSPISGHRSVSWYQQTPGQGLQFLFEYFSETQRNKGNFPGRFSGRQFSNSRSEMNVSTLELGDSALYLCASSLEDIGETQYFGPGTRLLVL.

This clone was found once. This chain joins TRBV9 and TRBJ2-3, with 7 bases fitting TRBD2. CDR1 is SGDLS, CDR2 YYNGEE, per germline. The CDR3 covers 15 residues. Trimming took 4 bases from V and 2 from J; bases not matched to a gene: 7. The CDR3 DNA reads TGTGCCAGCAGCAAAAGCGGGACCCACACAGATACGCAGTATTTT. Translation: CASSKSGTHTDTQYF.

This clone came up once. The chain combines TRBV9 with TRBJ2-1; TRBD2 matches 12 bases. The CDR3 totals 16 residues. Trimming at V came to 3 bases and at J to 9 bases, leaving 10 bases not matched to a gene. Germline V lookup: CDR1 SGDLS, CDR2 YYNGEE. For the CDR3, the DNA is TGTGCCAGCAGCGCCTCGACTAGCGGGAGTGGGGGTGAGCAGTTCTTC. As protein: CASSASTSGSGGEQFF.

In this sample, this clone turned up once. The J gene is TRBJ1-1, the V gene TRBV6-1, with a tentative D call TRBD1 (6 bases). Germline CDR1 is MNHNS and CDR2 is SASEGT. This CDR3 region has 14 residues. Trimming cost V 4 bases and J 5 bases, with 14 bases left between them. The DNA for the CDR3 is TGTGCCAGCAGTGTTCAGGGGCGGAGGACTGAAGCTTTCTTT. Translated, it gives CASSVQGRRTEAFF.

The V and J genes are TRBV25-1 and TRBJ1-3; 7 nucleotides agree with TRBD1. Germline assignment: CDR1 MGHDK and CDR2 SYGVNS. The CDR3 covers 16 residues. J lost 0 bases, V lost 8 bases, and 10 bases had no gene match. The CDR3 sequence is CASSGDSGVSGNTIYF. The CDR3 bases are TGTGCCAGCTCTGGGGACAGTGGGGTCTCTGGAAACACCATATATTTT.

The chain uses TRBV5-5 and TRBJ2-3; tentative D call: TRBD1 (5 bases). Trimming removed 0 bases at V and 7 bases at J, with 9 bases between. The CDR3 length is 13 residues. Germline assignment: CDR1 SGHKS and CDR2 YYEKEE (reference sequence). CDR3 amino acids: CASSLDRTNTQYF. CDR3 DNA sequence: TGTGCCAGCAGCTTGGACAGGACAAATACGCAGTATTTT.

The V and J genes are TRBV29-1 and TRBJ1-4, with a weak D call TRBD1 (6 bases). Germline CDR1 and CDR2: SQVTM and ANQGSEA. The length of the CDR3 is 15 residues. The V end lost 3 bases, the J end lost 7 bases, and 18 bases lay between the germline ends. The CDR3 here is CSVEGLQGRSEKLFF. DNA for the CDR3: TGCAGCGTTGAGGGCCTACAGGGCCGAAGTGAAAAACTGTTTTTT.

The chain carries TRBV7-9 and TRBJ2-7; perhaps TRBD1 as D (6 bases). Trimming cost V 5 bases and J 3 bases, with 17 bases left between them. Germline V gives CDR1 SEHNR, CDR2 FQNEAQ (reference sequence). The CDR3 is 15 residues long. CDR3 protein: CASSKTGTNNYEQYF. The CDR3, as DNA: TGTGCCAGCAGCAAGACCGGGACAAACAACTACGAGCAGTACTTC.

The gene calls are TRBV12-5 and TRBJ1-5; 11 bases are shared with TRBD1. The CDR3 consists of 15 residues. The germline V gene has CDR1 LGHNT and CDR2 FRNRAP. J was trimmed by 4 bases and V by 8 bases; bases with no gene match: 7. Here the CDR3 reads CASSTGQGDNQPQHF. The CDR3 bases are TGTGCTAGTAGCACGGGACAGGGGGATAATCAGCCCCAGCATTTT.

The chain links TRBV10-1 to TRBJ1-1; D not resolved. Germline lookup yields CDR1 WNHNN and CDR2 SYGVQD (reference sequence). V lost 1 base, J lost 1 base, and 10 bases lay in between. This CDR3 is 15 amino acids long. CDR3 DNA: TGCGCCAGCAGTGAGTACCCTGGAAGGAACACTGAAGCTTTCTTT. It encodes CASSEYPGRNTEAFF.

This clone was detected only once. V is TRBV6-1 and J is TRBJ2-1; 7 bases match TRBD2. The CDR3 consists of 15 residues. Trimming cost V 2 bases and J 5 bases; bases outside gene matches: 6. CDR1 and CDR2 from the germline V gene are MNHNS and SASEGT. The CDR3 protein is CASSEWASGNNEQFF. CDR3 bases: TGTGCCAGCAGTGAATGGGCTAGCGGAAACAATGAGCAGTTCTTC.

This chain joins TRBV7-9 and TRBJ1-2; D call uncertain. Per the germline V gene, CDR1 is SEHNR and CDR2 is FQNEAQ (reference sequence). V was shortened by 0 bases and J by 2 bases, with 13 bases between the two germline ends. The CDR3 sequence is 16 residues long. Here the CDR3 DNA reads TGTGCCAGCAGCTTAGCGCAGTCCCACTCCAACTATGGCTACACCTTC. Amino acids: CASSLAQSHSNYGYTF. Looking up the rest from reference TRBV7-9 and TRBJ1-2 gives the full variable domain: DTGVSQNPRHKITKRGQNVTFRCDPISEHNRLYWYRQTLGQGPEFLTYFQNEAQLEKSRLLSDRFSAERPKGSFSTLEIQRTEQGDSAMYLCASSLAQSHSNYGYTFGSGTRLTVV.

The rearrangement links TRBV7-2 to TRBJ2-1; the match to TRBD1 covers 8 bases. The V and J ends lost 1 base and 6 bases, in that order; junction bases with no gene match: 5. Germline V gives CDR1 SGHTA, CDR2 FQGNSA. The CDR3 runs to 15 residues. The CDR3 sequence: CASSLETGVSNEQFF. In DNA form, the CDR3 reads TGTGCCAGCAGCTTAGAGACAGGGGTTAGCAATGAGCAGTTCTTC.

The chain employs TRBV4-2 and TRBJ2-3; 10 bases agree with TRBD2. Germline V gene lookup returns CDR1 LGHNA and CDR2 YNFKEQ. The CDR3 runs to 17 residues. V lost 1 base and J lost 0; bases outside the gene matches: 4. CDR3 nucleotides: TGTGCCAGCAGCCAAGCCCCTAGCGGGAGTAGCACAGATACGCAGTATTTT. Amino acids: CASSQAPSGSSTDTQYF.

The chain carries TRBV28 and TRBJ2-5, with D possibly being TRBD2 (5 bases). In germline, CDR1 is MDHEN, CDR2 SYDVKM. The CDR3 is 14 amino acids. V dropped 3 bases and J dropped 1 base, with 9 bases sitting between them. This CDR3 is CASSFERTQETQYF. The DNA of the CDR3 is TGTGCCAGCAGTTTTGAGCGGACCCAAGAGACCCAGTACTTC. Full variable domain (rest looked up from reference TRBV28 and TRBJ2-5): DVKVTQSSRYLVKRTGEKVFLECVQDMDHENMFWYRQDPGLGLRLIYFSYDVKMKEKGDIPEGYSVSREKKERFSLILESASTNQTSMYLCASSFERTQETQYFGPGTRLLVL.

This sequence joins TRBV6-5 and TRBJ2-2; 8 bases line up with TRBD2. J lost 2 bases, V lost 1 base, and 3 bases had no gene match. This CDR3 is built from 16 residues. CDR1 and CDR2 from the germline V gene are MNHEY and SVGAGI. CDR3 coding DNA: TGTGCCAGCAGTTACTGGCTAGCGGGCAACACCGGGGAGCTGTTTTTT. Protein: CASSYWLAGNTGELFF.

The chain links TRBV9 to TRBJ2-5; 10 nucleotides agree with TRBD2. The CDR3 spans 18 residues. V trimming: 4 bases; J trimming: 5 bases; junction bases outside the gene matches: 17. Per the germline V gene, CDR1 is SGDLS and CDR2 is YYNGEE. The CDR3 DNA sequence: TGTGCCAGCAGCACCAATAGCGGGAGGCCGGGGACATACGAGACCCAGTACTTC. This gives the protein CASSTNSGRPGTYETQYF.

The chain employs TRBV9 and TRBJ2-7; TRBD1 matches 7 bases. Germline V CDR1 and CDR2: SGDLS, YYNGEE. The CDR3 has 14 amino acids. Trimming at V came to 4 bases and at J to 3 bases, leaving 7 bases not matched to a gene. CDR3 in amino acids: CASSPGDSSYEQYF. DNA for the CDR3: TGTGCCAGCAGCCCAGGGGACAGCAGCTACGAGCAGTACTTC.

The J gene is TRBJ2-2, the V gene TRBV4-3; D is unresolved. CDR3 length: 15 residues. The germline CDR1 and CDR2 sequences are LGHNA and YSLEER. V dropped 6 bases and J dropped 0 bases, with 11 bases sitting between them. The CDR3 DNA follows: TGCGCCAGCAGAAACAGTGACGCGAACACCGGGGAGCTGTTTTTT. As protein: CASRNSDANTGELFF.

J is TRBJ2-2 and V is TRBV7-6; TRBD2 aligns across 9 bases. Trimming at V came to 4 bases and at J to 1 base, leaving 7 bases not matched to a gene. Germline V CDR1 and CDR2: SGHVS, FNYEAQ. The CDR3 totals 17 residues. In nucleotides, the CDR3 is TGTGCCAGCAGCTGGTGGCGGGAGGGCCTGAACACCGGGGAGCTGTTTTTT. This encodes CASSWWREGLNTGELFF.

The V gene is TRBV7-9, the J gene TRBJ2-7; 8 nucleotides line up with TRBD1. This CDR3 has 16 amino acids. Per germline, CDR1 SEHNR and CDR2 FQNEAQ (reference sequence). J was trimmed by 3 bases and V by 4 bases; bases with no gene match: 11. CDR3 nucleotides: TGTGCCAGCAGCTGGCCGGGACAGGCGCCCGGCTACGAGCAGTACTTC. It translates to CASSWPGQAPGYEQYF.

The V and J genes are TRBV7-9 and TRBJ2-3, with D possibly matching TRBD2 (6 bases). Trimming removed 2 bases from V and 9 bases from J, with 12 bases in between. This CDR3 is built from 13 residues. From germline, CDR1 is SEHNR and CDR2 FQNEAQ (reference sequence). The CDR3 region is CASSLSTSTTQYF. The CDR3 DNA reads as TGTGCCAGCAGCTTAAGTACTAGCACGACGCAGTATTTT.

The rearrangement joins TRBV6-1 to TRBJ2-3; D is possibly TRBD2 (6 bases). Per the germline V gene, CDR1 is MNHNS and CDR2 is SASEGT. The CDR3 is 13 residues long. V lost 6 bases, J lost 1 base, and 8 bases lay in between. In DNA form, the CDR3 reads TGTGCCAGCAGGGGGACTGGCACAGATACGCAGTATTTT. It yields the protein CASRGTGTDTQYF.

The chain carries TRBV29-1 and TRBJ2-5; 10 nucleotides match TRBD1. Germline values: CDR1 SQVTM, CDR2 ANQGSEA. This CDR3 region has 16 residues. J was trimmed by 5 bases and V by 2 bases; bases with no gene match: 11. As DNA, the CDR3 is TGCAGCGTTGAACTGAATGACAGGGGGCCTAGGGAGACCCAGTACTTC. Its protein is CSVELNDRGPRETQYF.

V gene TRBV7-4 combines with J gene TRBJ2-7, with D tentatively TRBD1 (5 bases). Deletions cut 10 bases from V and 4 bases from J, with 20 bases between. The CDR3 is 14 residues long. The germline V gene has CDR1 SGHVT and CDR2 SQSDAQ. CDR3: CANSGFTVHYEQYF. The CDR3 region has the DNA TGTGCCAACTCAGGGTTTACGGTGCATTACGAGCAGTACTTC.

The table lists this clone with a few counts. CDR3 nucleotides: TGTGCCAGCAGCTCCCGGGACAGTAACACTGAAGCTTTCTTT. Amino acids: CASSSRDSNTEAFF. The V and J genes are TRBV7-9 and TRBJ1-1, with 7 bases matching TRBD1. Losses at the gene ends were 4 bases for V and 2 bases for J; bases not matched to a gene: 4. The CDR3 length is 14 residues. In germline, CDR1 is SEHNR, CDR2 FQNEAQ (reference sequence).

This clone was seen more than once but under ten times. The chain's CDR3 is CASSPSRPQYGYTF. CDR3 nucleotides: TGTGCCAGCAGCCCCTCTCGGCCTCAGTATGGCTACACCTTC. The chain joins TRBV27 to TRBJ1-2; D ambiguous. The CDR3 contains 14 residues. V lost 6 bases, J lost 5 bases, and 16 bases lay in between. Germline V gives CDR1 MNHEY, CDR2 SMNVEV (reference sequence).

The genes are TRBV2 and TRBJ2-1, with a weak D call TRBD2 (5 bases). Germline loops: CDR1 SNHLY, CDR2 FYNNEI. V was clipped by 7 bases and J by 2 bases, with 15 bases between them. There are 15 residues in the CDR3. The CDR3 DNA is TGTGCCAGCAAATGGCGGGTTGAGCCCTACAATGAGCAGTTCTTC. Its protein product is CASKWRVEPYNEQFF. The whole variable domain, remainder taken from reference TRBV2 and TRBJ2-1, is EPEVTQTPSHQVTQMGQEVILRCVPISNHLYFYWYRQILGQKVEFLVSFYNNEISEKSEIFDDQFSVERPDGSNFTLKIRSTKLEDSAMYFCASKWRVEPYNEQFFGPGTRLTVL.